The following is a TCR beta chain sequence with its context. Sequencing was performed with immunoSEQ multiplex PCR; in TCRdb, only in-frame clones are kept and a portion is missing. The data show 20,000 to 25,000 clones, approximately 89% seen once. This CDR3 is 16 amino acids long. CDR1 is WSHSY and CDR2 is SAAADI in the germline V gene. Unmatched junction bases numbered 8, after V lost 6 bases and J lost 3 bases. The source of the sample is a study of OX40 agonist ivuxolimab in advanced cancers. About the study: Enrollees could have had prior anti-PD-1, anti-PD-L1 or anti-CTLA-4 therapy, which 40% to 45% had received.

The chain links TRBV10-2 to TRBJ2-5; 12 nucleotides match TRBD2. Specimen: CD4+ or CD8+ T cells sorted from blood, collected in a trial of the OX40 agonist ivuxolimab. The receptor was derived from an adult with an advanced solid tumor such as melanoma, head and neck, liver or kidney cancer. CDR3 sequence: CASSRGLAGNKETQYF. For the CDR3, the DNA is TGCGCCAGCAGCAGGGGACTAGCGGGCAACAAAGAGACCCAGTACTTC.